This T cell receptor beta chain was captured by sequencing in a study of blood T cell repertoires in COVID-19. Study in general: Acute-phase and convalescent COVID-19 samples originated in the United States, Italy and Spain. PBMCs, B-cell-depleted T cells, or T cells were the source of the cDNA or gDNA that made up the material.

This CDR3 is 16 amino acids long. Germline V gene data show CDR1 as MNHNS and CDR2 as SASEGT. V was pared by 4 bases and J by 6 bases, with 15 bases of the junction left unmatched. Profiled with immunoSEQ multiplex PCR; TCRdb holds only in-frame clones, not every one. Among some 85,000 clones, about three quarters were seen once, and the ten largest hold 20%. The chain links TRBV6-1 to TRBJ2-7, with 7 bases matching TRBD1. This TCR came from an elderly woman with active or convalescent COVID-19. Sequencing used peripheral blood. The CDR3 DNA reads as TGTGCCAGCAGTGCTTCGTTAGGGGGCGGTGTTGGCGAGCAGTACTTC. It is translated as CASSASLGGGVGEQYF.